This TCR beta chain was profiled in a study of T cells after posttransplantation cyclophosphamide. Study-wide results and caveats: TRB overlap between skin or GI tissue T cells and blood was limited. Recipient CMV seropositivity and CMV reactivation strongly tracked TRB clonality. Donor CD8+ memory clones often dominated recipient blood repertoires at later times.

TCRdb's copy holds only in-frame clones and misses some; the assay was immunoSEQ multiplex PCR. The sample records 12,000 to 15,000 clones, roughly 80% being singletons. The CDR3 is 12 residues long. Germline values: CDR1 KGHSH, CDR2 LQKENI. Trimming stripped 6 bases from V and 1 base from J, with 6 bases between. In the case of this clone: The target antigen is unknown.

The origin of this receptor is a man in his fifties. The J gene is TRBJ1-1, the V gene TRBV18; D unresolved. Sequenced input: memory CD4+ T cells sorted from PBMCs. This CDR3 reads CASSHRNTEAFF. For the CDR3, the DNA is TGTGCCAGCTCGCACAGGAACACTGAAGCTTTCTTT.